This is a list of T cell receptor beta chains from one sample in a study of regulatory T cells. The assay was immunoSEQ multiplex PCR, and TCRdb's table has in-frame clones only and misses some. The sample carries more than 15,000 clones, around 84% recorded once. The sample comprised conventional CD4+ T cells sorted from blood. The receptors were gathered from a person in their thirties with CD3G deficiency. Each CDR3 is given with its conserved first and last residue. D genes are given only for firm matches. Expanded clones get a size class; other rows say once, few or many, or leave the size out.

>.|TRBJ2-3|TRBV7-9|few
CASSSITDTQYF
TGTGCCAGCAGCTCAATCACAGATACGCAGTATTTT
>.|TRBJ2-2|TRBV28|.
CASSHDTGELFF
TGTGCCAGCAGTCATGACACCGGGGAGCTGTTTTTT
>.|TRBJ2-3|TRBV28|.
CASSLSGRRSTDTQYF
TGTGCCAGCAGTTTGTCGGGACGAAGGTCCACAGATACGCAGTATTTT
>.|TRBJ1-4|TRBV6-6|.
CASRGGSGPDEKLFF
TGTGCCAGCAGGGGGGGGTCAGGGCCGGATGAAAAACTGTTTTTT
>.|TRBJ2-7|TRBV10-3|.
CAISGDGAVDEQYF
TGTGCCATCAGTGGCGACGGAGCTGTCGACGAGCAGTACTTC
>.|TRBJ2-5|TRBV28|.
CASSHYTGSQETQYF
TGTGCCAGCAGCCATTATACAGGGTCTCAAGAGACCCAGTACTTC
>TRBD2|TRBJ2-3|TRBV28|.
CASSQGGLAGSDTQYF
TGTGCCAGCAGTCAGGGGGGACTAGCGGGTTCAGATACGCAGTATTTT
>TRBD1|TRBJ1-2|TRBV5-1|.
CASSFQGEANYGYTF
TGCGCCAGCAGCTTCCAGGGGGAAGCTAACTATGGCTACACCTTC
>.|TRBJ1-1|TRBV6-1|.
CASSAGRNTEAFF
TGTGCCAGCAGTGCCGGGAGAAACACTGAAGCTTTCTTT
>TRBD1|TRBJ1-1|TRBV5-1|.
CASSSGQGKIMNTEAFF
TGCGCCAGCAGCTCCGGACAGGGGAAGATCATGAACACTGAAGCTTTCTTT
>TRBD1|TRBJ1-5|TRBV28|.
CASQKGGQGIQPQHF
TGTGCCAGCCAAAAGGGCGGACAGGGGATTCAGCCCCAGCATTTT
>TRBD1|TRBJ1-1|TRBV28|once
CASRGGGPMNTEAFF
TGTGCCAGCAGGGGAGGGGGCCCTATGAACACTGAAGCTTTCTTT
>.|TRBJ2-1|TRBV28|.
CASSSLKGQDEQFF
TGTGCCAGCAGTTCTCTTAAGGGGCAGGATGAGCAGTTCTTC
>.|TRBJ1-3|TRBV28|.
CASRLGPYSGNTIYF
TGTGCCAGCCGACTTGGTCCTTACTCTGGAAACACCATATATTTT
>.|TRBJ1-1|TRBV28|.
CASKEGGEGEAFF
TGTGCCAGCAAGGAGGGAGGCGAAGGGGAAGCTTTCTTT
>.|TRBJ1-2|TRBV28|.
CASRELRGDYGYTF
TGTGCCAGCAGGGAGCTAAGGGGGGACTATGGCTACACCTTC
>.|TRBJ2-7|TRBV11-2|.
CASSLTGTTYEQYF
TGTGCCAGCAGCTTGACAGGTACCACCTACGAGCAGTACTTC
>.|TRBJ1-4|TRBV5-1|.
CASSLLGGPNEKLFF
TGCGCCAGCAGCTTGCTCGGCGGGCCTAATGAAAAACTGTTTTTT
>TRBD1|TRBJ2-2|TRBV19|.
CASSFSQGIGELFF
TGTGCCAGTAGTTTTTCACAGGGGATCGGGGAGCTGTTTTTT
>.|TRBJ2-6|TRBV6-5|.
CASSYSGANVLTF
TGTGCCAGCAGTTACTCTGGGGCCAACGTCCTGACTTTC
>.|TRBJ2-3|TRBV7-9|.
CASSVGVQEDTQYF
TGTGCCAGCAGCGTCGGGGTACAGGAAGATACGCAGTATTTT
>TRBD2|TRBJ2-1|TRBV7-9|.
CASSPPERGDNYNEQFF
TGTGCCAGCAGCCCCCCAGAGCGGGGCGATAACTACAATGAGCAGTTCTTC
>.|TRBJ2-3|TRBV7-9|once
CASSLEGIRSTQYF
TGTGCCAGCAGCTTAGAAGGAATCCGGAGTACGCAGTATTTT
>.|TRBJ2-7|TRBV5-1|.
CASSLGPALESSYEQYF
TGCGCCAGCAGCTTGGGGCCGGCTTTAGAGAGCTCCTACGAGCAGTACTTC
>TRBD1|TRBJ2-7|TRBV20-1|.
CSPRQGHEQYF
TGCAGTCCCCGACAGGGCCACGAGCAGTACTTC
>.|TRBJ1-2|TRBV28|.
CASSLYGDERYGYTF
TGTGCCAGCAGTTTATACGGGGACGAACGTTATGGCTACACCTTC
>TRBD1|TRBJ2-7|TRBV28|.
CASSRWTGGYEQYF
TGTGCCAGCAGTCGGTGGACAGGGGGATACGAGCAGTACTTC
>.|TRBJ1-1|TRBV6-6|few
CASSYLRGRGTEAFF
TGTGCCAGCAGTTACCTTCGGGGGCGCGGCACTGAAGCTTTCTTT
>.|TRBJ1-2|TRBV28|.
CASSLASRGYGYTF
TGTGCCAGCAGTTTGGCCTCCCGGGGGTATGGCTACACCTTC
>TRBD1|TRBJ1-5|TRBV28|.
CASSTPTGGRVQPQHF
TGTGCCAGCAGTACCCCTACAGGGGGCCGGGTTCAGCCCCAGCATTTT
>.|TRBJ1-2|TRBV6-1|.
CASSQVYGYTF
TGTGCCAGCAGTCAGGTTTATGGCTACACCTTC
>TRBD2|TRBJ2-7|TRBV7-2|.
CASSFGAGVNEQYF
TGTGCCAGCAGCTTTGGAGCGGGAGTTAACGAGCAGTACTTC
>.|TRBJ2-7|TRBV10-3|.
CAISAGGTYEQYF
TGTGCCATCAGTGCGGGCGGAACCTACGAGCAGTACTTC
>.|TRBJ1-2|TRBV28|.
CASSMTVDGYTF
TGTGCCAGCAGTATGACAGTCGATGGCTACACCTTC
>.|TRBJ1-1|TRBV6-1|.
CASRAGTANTEAFF
TGTGCCAGCAGAGCCGGGACCGCGAACACTGAAGCTTTCTTT
>.|TRBJ2-3|TRBV7-9|.
CASSLDGGQGTDTQYF
TGTGCCAGCAGCTTAGATGGGGGGCAGGGCACAGATACGCAGTATTTT
>TRBD1|TRBJ2-3|TRBV6-1|.
CASRAGQASTDTQYF
TGTGCCAGCAGGGCGGGACAGGCTAGCACAGATACGCAGTATTTT
>.|TRBJ1-4|TRBV5-5|.
CASSLAYTATNEKLFF
TGTGCCAGCAGCTTGGCTTATACCGCAACTAATGAAAAACTGTTTTTT
>TRBD2|TRBJ2-2|TRBV19|.
CASSQEFSGSPGELFF
TGTGCCAGTAGCCAAGAATTTAGCGGGAGCCCCGGGGAGCTGTTTTTT
>TRBD1|TRBJ2-7|TRBV6-5|.
CASSRRQGYEQYF
TGTGCCAGCAGTCGGCGACAGGGGTACGAGCAGTACTTC
>.|TRBJ2-3|TRBV7-9|.
CASRRTSTDTQYF
TGTGCCAGCAGGCGAACTAGCACAGATACGCAGTATTTT
>.|TRBJ1-1|TRBV30|.
CAWSRGGDGEAFF
TGTGCCTGGAGTCGTGGGGGGGATGGTGAAGCTTTCTTT
>.|TRBJ2-5|TRBV2|.
CASSPRGAARQETQYF
TGTGCCAGCAGTCCTAGGGGGGCCGCAAGACAAGAGACCCAGTACTTC
>TRBD1|TRBJ1-6|TRBV18|.
CATQEGADSPLHF
TGTGCCACTCAGGAGGGGGCGGATTCACCCCTCCACTTT
>TRBD1|TRBJ1-5|TRBV28|.
CASSVGGRNQPQHF
TGTGCCAGCAGTGTAGGGGGCCGCAATCAGCCCCAGCATTTT